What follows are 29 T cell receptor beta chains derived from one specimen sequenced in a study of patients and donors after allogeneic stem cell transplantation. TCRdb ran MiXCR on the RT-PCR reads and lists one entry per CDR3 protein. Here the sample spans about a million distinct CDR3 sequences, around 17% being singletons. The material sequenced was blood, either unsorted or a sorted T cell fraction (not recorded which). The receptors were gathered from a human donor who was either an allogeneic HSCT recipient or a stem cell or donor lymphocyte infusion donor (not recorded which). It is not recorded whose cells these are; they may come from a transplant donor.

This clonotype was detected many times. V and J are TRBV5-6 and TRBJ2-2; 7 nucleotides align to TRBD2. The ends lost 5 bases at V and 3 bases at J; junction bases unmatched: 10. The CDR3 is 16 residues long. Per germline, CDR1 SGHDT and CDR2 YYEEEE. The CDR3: CASRLGQGRDTGELFF. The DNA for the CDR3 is TGTGCCAGCAGACTGGGCCAAGGGAGGGACACCGGGGAGCTGTTTTTT.

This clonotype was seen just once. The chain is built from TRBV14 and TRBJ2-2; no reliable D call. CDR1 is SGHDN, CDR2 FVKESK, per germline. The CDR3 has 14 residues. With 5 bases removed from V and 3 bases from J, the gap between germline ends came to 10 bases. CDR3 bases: TGTGCCAGCAGCGTGACTGGGGACACCGGGGAGCTGTTTTTT. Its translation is CASSVTGDTGELFF.

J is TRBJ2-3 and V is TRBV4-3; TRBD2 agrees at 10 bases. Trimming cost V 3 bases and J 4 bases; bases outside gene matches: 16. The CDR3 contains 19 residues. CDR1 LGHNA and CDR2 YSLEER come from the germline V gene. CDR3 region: CASSQDFTAAGGPPDTQYF. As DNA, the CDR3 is TGCGCCAGCAGCCAGGATTTTACCGCAGCGGGGGGGCCGCCAGATACGCAGTATTTT.

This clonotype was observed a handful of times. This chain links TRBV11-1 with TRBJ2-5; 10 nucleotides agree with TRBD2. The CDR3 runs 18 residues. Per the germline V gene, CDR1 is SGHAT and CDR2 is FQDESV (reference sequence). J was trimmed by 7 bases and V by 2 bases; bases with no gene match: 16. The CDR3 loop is CASSLTDTSGTVLGTQYF. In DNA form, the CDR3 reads TGTGCCAGCAGCTTAACCGATACTAGCGGGACCGTACTGGGGACCCAGTACTTC.

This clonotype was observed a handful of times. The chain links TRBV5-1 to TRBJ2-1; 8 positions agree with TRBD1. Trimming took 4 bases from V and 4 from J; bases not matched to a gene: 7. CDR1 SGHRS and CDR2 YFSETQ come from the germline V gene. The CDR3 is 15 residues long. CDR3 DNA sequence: TGCGCCAGCAGCAACGGGACAGGACCTTACAATGAGCAGTTCTTC. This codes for CASSNGTGPYNEQFF.

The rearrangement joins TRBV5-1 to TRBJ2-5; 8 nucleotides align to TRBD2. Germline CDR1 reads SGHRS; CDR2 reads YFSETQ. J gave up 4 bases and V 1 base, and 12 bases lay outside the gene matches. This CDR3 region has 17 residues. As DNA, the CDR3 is TGCGCCAGCAGCTTGAAACTGACTAGCGAAGAAAGAGAGACCCAGTACTTC. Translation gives CASSLKLTSEERETQYF.

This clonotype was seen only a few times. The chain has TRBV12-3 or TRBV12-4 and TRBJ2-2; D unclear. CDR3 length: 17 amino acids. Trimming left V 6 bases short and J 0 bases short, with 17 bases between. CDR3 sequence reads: CASSTPDGSSNTGELFF. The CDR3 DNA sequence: TGTGCCAGCAGCACCCCGGACGGGTCCTCGAACACCGGGGAGCTGTTTTTT.

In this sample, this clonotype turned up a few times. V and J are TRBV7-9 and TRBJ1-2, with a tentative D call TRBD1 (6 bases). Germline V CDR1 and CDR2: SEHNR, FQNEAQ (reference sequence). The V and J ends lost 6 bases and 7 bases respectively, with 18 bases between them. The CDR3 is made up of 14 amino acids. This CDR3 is CASRTTDRPLGYTF. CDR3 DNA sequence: TGTGCCAGCAGAACTACAGACAGGCCCCTTGGCTACACCTTC.

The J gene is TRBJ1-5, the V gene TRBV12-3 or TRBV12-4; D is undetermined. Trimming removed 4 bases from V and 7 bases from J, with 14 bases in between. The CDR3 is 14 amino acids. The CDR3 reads CASSSTTDFQPQHF. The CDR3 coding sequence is TGTGCCAGCAGTTCCACGACGGATTTCCAGCCCCAGCATTTT.

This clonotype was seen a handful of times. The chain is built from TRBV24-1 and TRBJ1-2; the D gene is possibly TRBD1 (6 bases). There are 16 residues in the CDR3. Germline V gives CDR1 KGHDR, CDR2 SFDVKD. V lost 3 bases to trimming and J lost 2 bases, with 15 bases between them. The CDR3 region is CATSDPPGGGNYGYTF. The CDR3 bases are TGTGCCACCAGTGATCCCCCCGGAGGGGGGAACTATGGCTACACCTTC.

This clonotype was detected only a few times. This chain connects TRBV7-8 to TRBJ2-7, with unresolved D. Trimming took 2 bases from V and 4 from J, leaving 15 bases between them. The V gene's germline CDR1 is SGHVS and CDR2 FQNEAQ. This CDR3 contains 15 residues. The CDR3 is CASSLPSGLSYEQYF. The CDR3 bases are TGTGCCAGCAGCTTACCCTCCGGGTTGTCATACGAGCAGTACTTC.

The CDR3 DNA reads TGTGCCACCAGTGGCCACACGCGACAGGGGATCTATGGCTACACCTTC. It specifies CATSGHTRQGIYGYTF. The V call is TRBV24-1, the J call TRBJ1-2; 8 nucleotides agree with TRBD1. CDR3 size: 16 residues. Germline V gene lookup returns CDR1 KGHDR and CDR2 SFDVKD. V lost 5 bases to trimming and J lost 4 bases; unmatched junction nucleotides: 11.

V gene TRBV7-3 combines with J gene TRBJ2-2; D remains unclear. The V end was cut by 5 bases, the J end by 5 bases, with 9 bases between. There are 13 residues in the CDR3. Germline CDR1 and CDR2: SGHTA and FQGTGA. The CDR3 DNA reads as TGTGCCAGCAGCAGAACGAGAACCGGGGAGCTGTTTTTT. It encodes CASSRTRTGELFF.

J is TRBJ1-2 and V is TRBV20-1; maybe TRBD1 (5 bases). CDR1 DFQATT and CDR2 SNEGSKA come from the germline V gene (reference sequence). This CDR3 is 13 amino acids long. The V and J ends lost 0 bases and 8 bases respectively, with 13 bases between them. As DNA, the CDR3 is TGCAGTGCTAGAGATGGGGGGATGGAAGGCTACACCTTC. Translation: CSARDGGMEGYTF.

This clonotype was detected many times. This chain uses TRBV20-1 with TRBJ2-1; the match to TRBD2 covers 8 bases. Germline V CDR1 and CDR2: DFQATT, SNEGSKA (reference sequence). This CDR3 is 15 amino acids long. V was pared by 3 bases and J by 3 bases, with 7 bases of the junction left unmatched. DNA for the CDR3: TGCAGTGCTAGGCCAACTAGCGGTTACTACAATGAGCAGTTCTTC. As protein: CSARPTSGYYNEQFF.

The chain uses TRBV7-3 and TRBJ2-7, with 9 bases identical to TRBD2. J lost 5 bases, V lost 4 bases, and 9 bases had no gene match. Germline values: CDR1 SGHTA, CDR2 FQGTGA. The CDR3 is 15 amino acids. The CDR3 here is CASSSTGTSFHEQYF. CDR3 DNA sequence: TGTGCCAGCAGCTCCACCGGGACTAGCTTCCACGAGCAGTACTTC.

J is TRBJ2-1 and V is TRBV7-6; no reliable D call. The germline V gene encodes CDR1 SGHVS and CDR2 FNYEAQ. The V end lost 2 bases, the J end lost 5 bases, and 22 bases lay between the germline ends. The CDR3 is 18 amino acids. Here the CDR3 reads CASSLIELRPTKDNEQFF. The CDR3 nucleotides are TGTGCCAGCAGCTTAATAGAGTTGAGGCCCACAAAGGACAATGAGCAGTTCTTC.

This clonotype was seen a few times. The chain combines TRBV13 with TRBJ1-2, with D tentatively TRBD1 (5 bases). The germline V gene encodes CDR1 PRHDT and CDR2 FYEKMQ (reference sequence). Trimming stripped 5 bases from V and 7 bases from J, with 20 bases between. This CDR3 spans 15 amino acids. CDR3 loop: CASSLAGRRSSGYTF. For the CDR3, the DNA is TGTGCCAGCAGCCTCGCGGGACGGCGTTCTTCTGGCTACACCTTC.

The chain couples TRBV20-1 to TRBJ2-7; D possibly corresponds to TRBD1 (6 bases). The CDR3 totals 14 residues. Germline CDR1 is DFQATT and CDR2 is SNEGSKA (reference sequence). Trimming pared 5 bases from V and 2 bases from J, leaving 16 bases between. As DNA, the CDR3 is TGCAGTGCTCATGACAGGCGAGGGACCTACGAGCAGTACTTC. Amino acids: CSAHDRRGTYEQYF.

The CDR3 spells CATSRDFAEFYEQYF. CDR3 coding DNA: TGTGCCACCAGCAGAGATTTTGCGGAATTCTACGAGCAGTACTTC. The chain uses TRBV15 and TRBJ2-7; D is unclear. The CDR3 has 15 amino acids. Germline assignment: CDR1 LNHNV and CDR2 YYDKDF (reference sequence). Trimming removed 0 bases at V and 3 bases at J, with 12 bases between.

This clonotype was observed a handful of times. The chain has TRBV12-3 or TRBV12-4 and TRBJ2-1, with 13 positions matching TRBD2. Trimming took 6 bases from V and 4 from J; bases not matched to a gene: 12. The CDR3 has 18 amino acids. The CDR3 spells CASSLPLAGGPLYNEQFF. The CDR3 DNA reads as TGTGCCAGCAGCCTACCACTAGCGGGGGGGCCATTATACAATGAGCAGTTCTTC.

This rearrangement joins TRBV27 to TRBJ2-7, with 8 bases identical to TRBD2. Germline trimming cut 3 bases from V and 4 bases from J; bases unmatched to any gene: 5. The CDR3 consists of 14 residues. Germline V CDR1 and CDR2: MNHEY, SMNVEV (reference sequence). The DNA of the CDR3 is TGTGCCAGCAGTTTCGGACTAGCACCGTACGAGCAGTACTTC. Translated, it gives CASSFGLAPYEQYF.

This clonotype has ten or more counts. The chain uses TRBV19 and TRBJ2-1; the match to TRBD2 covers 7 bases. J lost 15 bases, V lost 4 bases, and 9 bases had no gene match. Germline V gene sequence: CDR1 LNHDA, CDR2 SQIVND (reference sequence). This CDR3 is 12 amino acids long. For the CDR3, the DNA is TGTGCCAGTAGTAGGTCAGAGCGGGAATGGTTCTTC. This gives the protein CASSRSEREWFF.

This CDR3 reads CSAARFLGGVDKEQYF. CDR3 coding DNA: TGCAGTGCTGCGCGGTTTCTGGGGGGGGTCGATAAGGAGCAGTACTTC. V is TRBV20-1 and J is TRBJ2-7; TRBD2 matches at 7 bases. Germline trimming cut 5 bases from V and 7 bases from J; bases unmatched to any gene: 20. Germline V gene sequence: CDR1 DFQATT, CDR2 SNEGSKA (reference sequence). The CDR3 length is 16 residues.

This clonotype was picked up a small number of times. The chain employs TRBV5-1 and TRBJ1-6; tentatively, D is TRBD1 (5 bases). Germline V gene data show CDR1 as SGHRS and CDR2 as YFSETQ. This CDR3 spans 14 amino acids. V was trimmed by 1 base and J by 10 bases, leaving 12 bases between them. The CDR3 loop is CASSLSGKRSPLHF. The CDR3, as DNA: TGCGCCAGCAGCTTGTCAGGGAAGAGGTCACCCCTCCACTTT.

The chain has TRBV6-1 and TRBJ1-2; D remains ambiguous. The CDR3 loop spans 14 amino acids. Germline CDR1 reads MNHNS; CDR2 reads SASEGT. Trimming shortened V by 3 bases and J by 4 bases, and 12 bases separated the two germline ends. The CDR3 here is CASSEGPRPYGYTF. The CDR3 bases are TGTGCCAGCAGTGAGGGCCCGCGCCCCTATGGCTACACCTTC.

For the CDR3, the DNA is TGCAGCGTTGCAGGACTAGCGAGAGTCGGTAATGAGCAGTTCTTC. Amino acids: CSVAGLARVGNEQFF. This chain uses TRBV29-1 with TRBJ2-1; 9 bases are shared with TRBD2. This CDR3 comprises 15 residues. The V gene's germline CDR1 is SQVTM and CDR2 ANQGSEA. The V segment lost 4 bases and the J segment 7 bases; nucleotides outside the gene matches: 11.

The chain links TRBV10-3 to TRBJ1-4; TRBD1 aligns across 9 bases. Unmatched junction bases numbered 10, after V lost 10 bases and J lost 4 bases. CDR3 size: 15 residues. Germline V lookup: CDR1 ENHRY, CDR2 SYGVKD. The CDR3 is CATSGEDRGNEKLFF. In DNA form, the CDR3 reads TGTGCCACCTCGGGGGAGGACAGGGGTAATGAAAAACTGTTTTTT.

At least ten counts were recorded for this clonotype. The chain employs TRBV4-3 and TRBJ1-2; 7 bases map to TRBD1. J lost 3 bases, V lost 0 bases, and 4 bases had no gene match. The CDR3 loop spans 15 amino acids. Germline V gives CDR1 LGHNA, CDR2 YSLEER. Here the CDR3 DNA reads TGCGCCAGCAGCCAAGATACCGGGACAGACTATGGCTACACCTTC. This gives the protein CASSQDTGTDYGYTF.